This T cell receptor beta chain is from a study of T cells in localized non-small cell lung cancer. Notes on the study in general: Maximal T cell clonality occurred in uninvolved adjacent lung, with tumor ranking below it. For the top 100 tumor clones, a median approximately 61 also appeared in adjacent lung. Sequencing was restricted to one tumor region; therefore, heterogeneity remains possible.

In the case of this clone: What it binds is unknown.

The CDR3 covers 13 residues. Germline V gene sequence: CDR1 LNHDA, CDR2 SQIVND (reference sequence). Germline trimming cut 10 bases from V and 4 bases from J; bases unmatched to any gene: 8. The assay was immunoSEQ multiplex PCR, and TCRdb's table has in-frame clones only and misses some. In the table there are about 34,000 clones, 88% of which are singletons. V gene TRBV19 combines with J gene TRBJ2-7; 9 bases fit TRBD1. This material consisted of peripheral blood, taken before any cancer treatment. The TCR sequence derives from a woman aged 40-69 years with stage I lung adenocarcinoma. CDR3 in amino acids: CAIAQGQGYEQYF. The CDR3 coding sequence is TGTGCCATCGCCCAGGGACAGGGTTACGAGCAGTACTTC.